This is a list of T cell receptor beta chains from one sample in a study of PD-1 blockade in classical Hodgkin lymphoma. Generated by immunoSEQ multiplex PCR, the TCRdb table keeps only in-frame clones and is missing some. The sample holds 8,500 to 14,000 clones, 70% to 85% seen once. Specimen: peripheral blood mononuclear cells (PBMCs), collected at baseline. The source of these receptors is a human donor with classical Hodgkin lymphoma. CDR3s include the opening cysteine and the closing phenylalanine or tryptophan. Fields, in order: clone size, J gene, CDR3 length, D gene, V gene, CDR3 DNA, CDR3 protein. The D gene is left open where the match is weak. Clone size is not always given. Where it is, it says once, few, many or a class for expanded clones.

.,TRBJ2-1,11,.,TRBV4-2,TGTGCCAGCAGCTCCCACAATGAGCAGTTCTTC,CASSSHNEQFF
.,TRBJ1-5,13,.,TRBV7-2,TGTGCCAGCAGCTTCTTGGGCAATCAGCCCCAGCATTTT,CASSFLGNQPQHF
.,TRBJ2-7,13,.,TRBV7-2,TGTGCCAGCAGCGCCGGACACTCCTACGAGCAGTACTTC,CASSAGHSYEQYF
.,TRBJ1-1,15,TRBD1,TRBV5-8,TGTGCCAGCAGCTTACCGGACAGGGGGAACACTGAAGCTTTCTTT,CASSLPDRGNTEAFF
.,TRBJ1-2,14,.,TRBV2,TGTGCCAGCAGTGAAGGGGGGGGCGTCTATGGCTACACCTTC,CASSEGGGVYGYTF
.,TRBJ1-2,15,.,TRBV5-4,TGTGCCAGCAGCTTGGGCGGACAAGCTAACTATGGCTACACCTTC,CASSLGGQANYGYTF
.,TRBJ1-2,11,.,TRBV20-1,TGCAGTACCGGGACACCCTATGGCTACACCTTC,CSTGTPYGYTF
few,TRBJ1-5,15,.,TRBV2,TGTGCCAGCAGTGAAGGAGGACCCCGCGGTCAGCCCCAGCATTTT,CASSEGGPRGQPQHF
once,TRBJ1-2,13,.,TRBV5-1,TGCGCCAGCAGCTTCGGGGAACCCTATGGCTACACCTTC,CASSFGEPYGYTF
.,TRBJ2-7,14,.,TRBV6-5,TGTGCCAGCAGTTACTACAGCGGCCCTTACGAGCAGTACTTC,CASSYYSGPYEQYF
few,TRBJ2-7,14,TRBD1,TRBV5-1,TGCGCCAGCAGCTTGACAGGGGTTGGCGGAGAGCAGTACTTC,CASSLTGVGGEQYF
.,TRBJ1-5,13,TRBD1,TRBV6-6,TGTGCCAGCAGTTTACAGGGGAGTCAGCCCCAGCATTTT,CASSLQGSQPQHF
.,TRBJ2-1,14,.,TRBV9,TGTGCCAGCAGCGTCGGAGGACTAAACAATGAGCAGTTCTTC,CASSVGGLNNEQFF
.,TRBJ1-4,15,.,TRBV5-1,TGCGCCAGCTCAATTGGACAGACAACTAATGAAAAACTGTTTTTT,CASSIGQTTNEKLFF
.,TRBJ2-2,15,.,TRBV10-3,TGTGCCATCAGTGAGACGGGACGGGGGACCGGGGAGCTGTTTTTT,CAISETGRGTGELFF
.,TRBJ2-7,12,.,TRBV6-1,TGTGCCAGCAGCGGACTGGGTTACGAGCAGTACTTC,CASSGLGYEQYF
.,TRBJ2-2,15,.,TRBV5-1,TGCGCCAGCAGCTTAACTGGGGATAACACCGGGGAGCTGTTTTTT,CASSLTGDNTGELFF
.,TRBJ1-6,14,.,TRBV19,TGTGCCAGTAGGCTAACAGGTCCGCCTTCACCCCTCCACTTT,CASRLTGPPSPLHF
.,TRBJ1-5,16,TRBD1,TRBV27,TGTGCCAGCAGTTCCTACCAGGGACAGGGCAATCAGCCCCAGCATTTT,CASSSYQGQGNQPQHF
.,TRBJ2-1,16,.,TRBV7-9,TGTGCCAGCAGCTTAGGTCTCGGATTCTCCTACAATGAGCAGTTCTTC,CASSLGLGFSYNEQFF